One and the same sample provided the 21 T cell receptor beta chains below, sequenced in a study of vaccination effects on CD4 cells after COVID-19. ViraFEST used viral peptide pools to expand antigen-specific CD4+ T cells before sequencing. It was after around eleven days of culture that CD4+ T cells were isolated. The data were produced by immunoSEQ multiplex PCR, yet TCRdb's version contains in-frame clones alone and is incomplete. The sample carries about 60,000 clones, 75% to 85% recorded once. Their antigens remain unidentified. Here the sequenced sample was CD4+ T cells from PBMCs cultured with HCoV-229E spike peptides, taken before COVID-19 vaccination. These receptors were obtained from a human donor who received a COVID-19 vaccine.

V is TRBV2 and J is TRBJ2-1; D is unclear. Deletions cut 2 bases from V and 10 bases from J, with 12 bases between. The CDR3 totals 13 residues. The germline gives CDR1 SNHLY, CDR2 FYNNEI. CDR3 sequence reads: CASSESPVWEQFF. CDR3 coding DNA: TGTGCCAGCAGTGAATCGCCCGTCTGGGAGCAGTTCTTC.

This clone showed up just a few times. The chain's CDR3 is CASSRTGRFTEAFF. For the CDR3, the DNA is TGTGCCAGCAGTCGTACCGGTCGATTCACTGAAGCTTTCTTT. J is TRBJ1-1 and V is TRBV6-5; D is unclear. CDR3 length equals 14 residues. Per germline, CDR1 MNHEY and CDR2 SVGAGI. Between the trimmed V and J ends, which lost 5 bases and 4 bases, there was a span of 14 bases.

This clone was seen a few times. The chain joins TRBV5-1 to TRBJ1-4, with 9 bases that match TRBD1. This CDR3 contains 15 residues. Germline V CDR1 and CDR2: SGHRS, YFSETQ. Losses at the gene ends were 0 bases for V and 7 bases for J; bases not matched to a gene: 4. DNA of the CDR3: TGCGCCAGCAGCTTGGGGGACAGGGAGAGTGAAAAACTGTTTTTT. Translated: CASSLGDRESEKLFF.

The chain is built from TRBV7-6 and TRBJ2-6; D is unclear. V gave up 5 bases and J gave up 2 bases, with 19 bases separating them. The CDR3 is made up of 18 amino acids. From germline, CDR1 is SGHVS and CDR2 FNYEAQ. The CDR3 region is CASSARAWTATGANVLTF. Written as DNA, the CDR3 is TGTGCCAGCAGCGCGCGAGCATGGACCGCGACTGGGGCCAACGTCCTGACTTTC.

The chain combines TRBV28 with TRBJ1-5; 7 bases match TRBD1. The V gene's germline CDR1 is MDHEN and CDR2 SYDVKM. J was trimmed by 4 bases and V by 5 bases; bases with no gene match: 14. The CDR3 runs 17 residues. For the CDR3, the DNA is TGTGCCAGCAGTCTGGCGATCACAGGGGCCTTTAATCAGCCCCAGCATTTT. Translating gives CASSLAITGAFNQPQHF.

This chain joins TRBV6-6 and TRBJ2-3, with 9 bases matching TRBD2. This CDR3 has 14 residues. After removal of 4 bases from V and 3 bases from J, the junction contained 2 bases not matched to a gene. Germline lookup yields CDR1 MNHNY and CDR2 SVGAGI (reference sequence). The CDR3 nucleotides read TGTGCCAGCAGTTTTAGCGGGGGAACAGATACGCAGTATTTT. Its protein is CASSFSGGTDTQYF.

The chain recombines TRBV6-5 with TRBJ1-5; D may be TRBD1 (5 bases). The CDR3 totals 14 residues. V was shortened by 7 bases and J by 6 bases, with 16 bases between the two germline ends. The germline V gene has CDR1 MNHEY and CDR2 SVGAGI. In DNA form, the CDR3 reads TGTGCCAGCAAAGGACACCTCGGAGGTCAGCCCCAGCATTTT. Encoded protein: CASKGHLGGQPQHF.

The chain carries TRBV6-2 or TRBV6-3 and TRBJ2-1; 8 bases are shared with TRBD2. The CDR3 consists of 16 residues. CDR1 is MNHEY and CDR2 is SVGEGT in the germline V gene. Trimming at V came to 0 bases and at J to 3 bases, leaving 4 bases not matched to a gene. The CDR3 sequence is CASSYSIREGYNEQFF. As DNA, the CDR3 is TGTGCCAGCAGTTACTCTATCCGGGAGGGCTACAATGAGCAGTTCTTC.

V gene TRBV5-6 combines with J gene TRBJ1-2; no clear D. This CDR3 is 14 amino acids long. Germline V gene data show CDR1 as SGHDT and CDR2 as YYEEEE. Trimming cost V 3 bases and J 2 bases, with 11 bases left between them. The CDR3 region is CASSSQSANYGYTF. CDR3 in DNA: TGTGCCAGCAGCTCCCAAAGTGCAAACTATGGCTACACCTTC.

This clone was detected only once. The V and J genes are TRBV10-1 and TRBJ2-6; tentatively, D is TRBD2 (7 bases). V was cut by 6 bases and J by 2 bases, with 17 bases left in between. The CDR3 totals 17 residues. Germline CDR1 WNHNN, CDR2 SYGVQD (reference sequence). Here the CDR3 DNA reads TGCGCCAGCAGGGAAATAGGGGGAGGGACTGGGGCCAACGTCCTGACTTTC. It yields the protein CASREIGGGTGANVLTF.

V gene TRBV6-5 combines with J gene TRBJ2-5, with D perhaps matching TRBD2 (6 bases). V dropped 6 bases and J dropped 5 bases, with 13 bases sitting between them. The CDR3 runs 13 residues. CDR1 and CDR2 (germline): MNHEY, SVGAGI. The CDR3 coding sequence is TGTGCCAGCAGCCGACTAGTATCGGAGACCCAGTACTTC. Translation gives CASSRLVSETQYF.

V and J are TRBV11-1 and TRBJ2-3, with a tentative D call TRBD1 (6 bases). Trimming cost V 5 bases and J 2 bases, with 14 bases left between them. Germline assignment: CDR1 SGHAT and CDR2 FQDESV (reference sequence). CDR3 length: 15 amino acids. This chain's CDR3 is CASSRGQTTTDTQYF. CDR3 DNA sequence: TGTGCCAGCAGCCGAGGACAGACGACCACAGATACGCAGTATTTT.

The V and J genes are TRBV7-9 and TRBJ2-1; the D is unclear. Germline values: CDR1 SEHNR, CDR2 FQNEAQ (reference sequence). The V and J ends lost 7 bases and 6 bases respectively, with 7 bases between them. The CDR3 totals 11 residues. CDR3 bases: TGTGCCAGCAACAACCTCAATGAGCAGTTCTTC. It encodes CASNNLNEQFF.

V usage is TRBV7-2 and J usage is TRBJ1-2, with D unclear. The CDR3 length is 16 residues. Germline CDR1 SGHTA, CDR2 FQGNSA. V lost 1 base to trimming and J lost 1 base, with 13 bases between them. The chain's CDR3 is CASSLVVTVYNYGYTF. The CDR3, as DNA: TGTGCCAGCAGCTTAGTAGTCACAGTATATAACTATGGCTACACCTTC.

In this sample, this clone turned up once. The chain has TRBV7-2 and TRBJ2-5; D tentatively fits TRBD1 or TRBD2 (6 bases each). The length of the CDR3 is 13 residues. V was clipped by 2 bases and J by 5 bases, with 9 bases between them. Germline assignment: CDR1 SGHTA and CDR2 FQGNSA. In nucleotides, the CDR3 is TGTGCCAGCAGCTTAAGGGGGAGGGAGACCCAGTACTTC. It yields the protein CASSLRGRETQYF. The whole variable domain, filled in from reference TRBV7-2 and TRBJ2-5, reads GAGVSQSPSNKVTEKGKDVELRCDPISGHTALYWYRQSLGQGLEFLIYFQGNSAPDKSGLPSDRFSAERTGGSVSTLTIQRTQQEDSAVYLCASSLRGRETQYFGPGTRLLVL.

V gene TRBV30 combines with J gene TRBJ2-2; 9 bases line up with TRBD1. Germline-derived CDR1 and CDR2 are GTSNPN and SVGIG (reference sequence). The CDR3 spans 17 residues. J was trimmed by 0 bases and V by 3 bases; bases with no gene match: 8. CDR3: CAWSRDRALPNTGELFF. CDR3 nucleotides: TGTGCCTGGAGCCGGGACAGGGCCCTTCCGAACACCGGGGAGCTGTTTTTT.

The CDR3 sequence is CASSPGRDEAFF. Here the CDR3 DNA reads TGTGCCAGCTCACCGGGAAGGGATGAAGCTTTCTTT. This chain links TRBV18 with TRBJ1-1; no clear D gene. The CDR3 is 12 amino acids. Germline CDR1 reads KGHSH; CDR2 reads LQKENI. Between the trimmed V and J ends, which lost 3 bases and 7 bases, there was a span of 9 bases.

The V and J genes are TRBV14 and TRBJ1-4; 10 bases align to TRBD1. The CDR3 length is 16 residues. V shed 2 bases and J 7 bases; nucleotides not matched to a gene: 7. Germline V gives CDR1 SGHDN, CDR2 FVKESK. CDR3: CASSQLTGTGAEKLFF. The CDR3 nucleotides read TGTGCCAGCAGCCAACTTACCGGGACAGGGGCTGAAAAACTGTTTTTT.

The chain carries TRBV6-5 and TRBJ2-2; D perhaps matches TRBD2 (5 bases). Trimming took 6 bases from V and 0 from J, leaving 5 bases between them. The CDR3 loop spans 13 amino acids. Germline CDR1 and CDR2: MNHEY and SVGAGI. In DNA, the CDR3 is TGTGCCAGCAGGGGAGCGAACACCGGGGAGCTGTTTTTT. This translates into CASRGANTGELFF.

The rearrangement links TRBV5-1 to TRBJ2-7; D possibly matches TRBD1 or TRBD2 (5 bases each). Between the trimmed V and J ends, which lost 4 bases and 8 bases, there was a span of 16 bases. Germline V gene data show CDR1 as SGHRS and CDR2 as YFSETQ. The CDR3 runs to 13 residues. CDR3 sequence reads: CASSISGQAKQYV. The CDR3 DNA reads TGCGCCAGCAGCATTTCGGGGCAGGCGAAGCAGTACGTC.

The V and J genes are TRBV21-1 and TRBJ2-7. TRBV21-1 constitutes a pseudogene. There are 14 residues in the CDR3. The CDR3 loop reads CASSKGDLSYEQYV. CDR3 in DNA: TGTGCCAGCAGCAAAGGGGACCTCTCCTACGAGCAGTACGTC.